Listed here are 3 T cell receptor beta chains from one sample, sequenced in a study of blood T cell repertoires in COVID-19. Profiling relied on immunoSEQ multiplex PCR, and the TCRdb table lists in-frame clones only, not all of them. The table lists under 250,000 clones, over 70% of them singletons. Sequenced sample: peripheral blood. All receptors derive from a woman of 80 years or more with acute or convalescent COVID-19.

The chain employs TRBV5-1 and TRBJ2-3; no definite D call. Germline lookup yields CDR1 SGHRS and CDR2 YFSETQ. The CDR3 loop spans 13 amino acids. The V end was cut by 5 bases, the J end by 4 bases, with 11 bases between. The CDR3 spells CASSAAWSDTQYF. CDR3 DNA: TGCGCCAGCAGTGCGGCTTGGTCAGATACGCAGTATTTT.

The CDR3 sequence: CASRSGGAEEQETQYF. Here the CDR3 DNA reads TGTGCCAGCAGGAGCGGGGGGGCCGAGGAACAAGAGACCCAGTACTTC. The chain has TRBV28 and TRBJ2-5, with 10 bases fitting TRBD2. J lost 2 bases, V lost 6 bases, and 9 bases had no gene match. The CDR3 has 16 residues. Germline values: CDR1 MDHEN, CDR2 SYDVKM.

The CDR3 nucleotides are TGTGCCAGCCGGCGGGGGACTAGCGGGACAGATACGCAGTATTTT. Encoded protein: CASRRGTSGTDTQYF. The rearrangement uses TRBV7-9 and TRBJ2-3; 12 bases match TRBD2. The CDR3 contains 15 residues. Germline CDR1 reads SEHNR; CDR2 reads FQNEAQ (reference sequence). The junction had 6 bases not matched to a gene; V was cut back by 8 bases and J by 3 bases.